Below, one TCR beta chain is given with its context. Its cognate antigen has yet to be identified. No base quality values were provided; no much bigger clone lies one nucleotide off. These data are taken from a study of STAT5B mutations in CD4+ large granular lymphocyte leukemia (dated by TCRdb to between 2021 and 2024). At the level of the whole study: Among healthy controls, the CDR3 'QG' motif was associated with a particular HLA allele. Flow cytometry on FACSCanto II or FACSVerse showed that the purified fractions were more than 95% pure among lymphocytes. The study compared the TCRbeta repertoires of patients with CD4+ T-cell large granular lymphocyte leukemia against those of healthy blood donors.

The healthy control group was made up of around 38 blood donors, and the Finnish Red Cross blood service supplied their buffy coats. All TCR-sequenced material derived from peripheral blood: patient blood samples and healthy donor buffy coats. Ficoll-Hypaque gradient centrifugation was used to isolate peripheral blood mononuclear cells. For the healthy controls, CD4+ cells were obtained from buffy coats by magnetic purification. Genomic DNA was extracted with the Gentra Puregene Cell and Tissue kit and quantified on a Qubit 2.0 fluorometer. On the study overall, not on this receptor specifically: Each patient's main leukemic clonotypes were private, but 25% of these clonotypes showed up at low frequency in the non-leukemic repertoires of other patients. Data were not HLA-matched; higher clonality in CD4+ versus CD8+ T-LGLL could reflect the relatively small sample size. Greater clonality appeared to be present in CD4-sorted patient repertoires than in healthy CD4+ repertoires, and the difference was retained after the putative leukemic clones were removed. TRBV06-family usage was enriched among the top patient clones (8/27) compared with healthy controls (2/35).

Measured from the cysteine to the phenylalanine, the CDR3 is 15 residues long. Only the CDR3 region is kept as DNA, spanning 45 bases read in frame from base 1. V loses 2 bases of germline sequence and J loses 5 bases, and the interval between the two ends is 12 bases. The germline V gene encodes CDR1 KGHSH and CDR2 LQKENI. TCRbeta rearrangements were sequenced from genomic DNA using the immunoSEQ assay at survey resolution. The paper's data handling went like this. In the TCR sequencing data, the lowest productive clonotype frequency that could be detected was 2.59 x 10-5. Analyses included only productive TCRbeta rearrangements, meaning complete and in-frame sequences. The clonality of each sample was calculated as Simpson clonality in the immunoSEQ Analyzer version 3.0. Clones were grouped by frequency into very rare, small, medium, large (1-20%) or hyperexpanded (>20%) categories. Generation probabilities were estimated with OLGA 1.2.3, V-gene circos plots were made with VDJtools, specificities were searched in VDJdb, and CDR3 motifs were identified with GLIPH. TCRdb took this table from immuneACCESS and kept in-frame rearrangements with V and J called. Such tables lack part of the clones; where checked against another copy, unresolved V genes explain under half of the gap, and the rest is unexplained. V and J calls and clone size are copied from that table; D and trimming were computed from the DNA. This sample holds about 34,000 clones; around 74% were observed only once. The ten most abundant clones make up around 1% of the sample.

This receptor was taken from a human donor in good health. The chain is made from TRBV18 and TRBJ1-4; TRBD1 is possibly the D segment (6 matching bases). Sequenced material: CD4+ T cells from blood buffy coats. The CDR3 region has the sequence CASSPFRTENEKLFF. At the DNA level, the sequence is TGTGCCAGCTCACCATTTAGGACAGAGAATGAAAAACTGTTTTTT.